This TCR beta chain is from a study of T-cell reconstitution after alpha-beta-depleted transplantation in children. Per germline, CDR1 DFQATT and CDR2 SNEGSKA (reference sequence). The CDR3 has 12 amino acids. Trimming pared 0 bases from V and 4 bases from J, leaving 6 bases between. Unique molecular identifiers featured in how the TCRbeta library was prepared. TCRdb redid the calling of the PCR reads with MiXCR, one entry per CDR3 protein. The sample consists of hundreds of thousands of distinct CDR3 sequences, roughly a tenth of them appearing once. The sample here was PBMCs from the stem cell graft donor, taken from the stem cell graft. J is TRBJ2-5 and V is TRBV20-1; D gene ambiguous. This clonotype was sampled from a human donor who donated a stem cell graft to a child with acute myeloid leukemia. The CDR3 loop reads CSARDLVETQYF. Written as DNA, the CDR3 is TGCAGTGCTAGAGATCTAGTAGAGACCCAGTACTTC.